What follows is one T cell receptor beta chain and its context. The second PCR ran roughly 6 to 11 cycles with a sample-barcoded 5' primer and J-beta primers. TCRdb called the 5' RACE reads again in MiXCR, with one record for every CDR3 protein. The table has fewer than 900,000 distinct CDR3 sequences, around half seen once; the top ten hold about a third. The entry originates in a study of blood T cells in healthy people across ages. Researchers report isolating at least 6 million PBMCs per sample. Germline V lookup: CDR1 SGHVS, CDR2 FQNEAQ. CDR3 length: 13 amino acids. The V end lost 5 bases, the J end lost 3 bases, and 7 bases lay between the germline ends.

This chain links TRBV7-8 with TRBJ1-4; no clear D. The specimen was blood. The source of this sequence is a woman aged 55-70 years in good health. The CDR3 loop is CASSVGANEKLFF. The CDR3 region has the DNA TGTGCCAGCAGCGTCGGGGCTAATGAAAAACTGTTTTTT.